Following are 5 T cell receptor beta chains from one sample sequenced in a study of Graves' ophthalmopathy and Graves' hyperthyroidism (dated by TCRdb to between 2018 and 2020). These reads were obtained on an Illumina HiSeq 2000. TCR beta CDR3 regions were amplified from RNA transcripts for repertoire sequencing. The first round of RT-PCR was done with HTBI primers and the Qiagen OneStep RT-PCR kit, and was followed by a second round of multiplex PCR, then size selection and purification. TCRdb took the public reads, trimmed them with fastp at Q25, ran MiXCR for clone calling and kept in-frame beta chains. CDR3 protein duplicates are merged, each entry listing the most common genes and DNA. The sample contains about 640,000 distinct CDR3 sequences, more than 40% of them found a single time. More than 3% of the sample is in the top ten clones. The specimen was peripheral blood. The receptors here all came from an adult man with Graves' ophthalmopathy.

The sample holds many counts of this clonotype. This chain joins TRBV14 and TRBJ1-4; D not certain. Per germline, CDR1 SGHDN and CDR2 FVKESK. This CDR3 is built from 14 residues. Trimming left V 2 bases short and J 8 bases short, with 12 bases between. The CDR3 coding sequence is TGTGCCAGCAGCCAAACCCAGGCGAGGGAAAAACTGTTTTTT. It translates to CASSQTQAREKLFF.

CDR3 DNA: TGTGCCAGCAGTGAGTACCAAAGCTCTGGAAACACTGAAGCTTTCTTT. It specifies CASSEYQSSGNTEAFF. The V gene is TRBV25-1, the J gene TRBJ1-1; D is ambiguous. The CDR3 covers 16 residues. Trimming left V 3 bases short and J 2 bases short, with 16 bases between. CDR1 MGHDK and CDR2 SYGVNS come from the germline V gene.

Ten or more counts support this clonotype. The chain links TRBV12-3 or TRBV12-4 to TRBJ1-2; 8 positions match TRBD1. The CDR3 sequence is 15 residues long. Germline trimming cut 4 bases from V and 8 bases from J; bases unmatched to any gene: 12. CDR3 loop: CASSSTTGGLSGYTF. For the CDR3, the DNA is TGTGCCAGCAGTTCCACCACAGGGGGGCTATCCGGCTACACCTTC.

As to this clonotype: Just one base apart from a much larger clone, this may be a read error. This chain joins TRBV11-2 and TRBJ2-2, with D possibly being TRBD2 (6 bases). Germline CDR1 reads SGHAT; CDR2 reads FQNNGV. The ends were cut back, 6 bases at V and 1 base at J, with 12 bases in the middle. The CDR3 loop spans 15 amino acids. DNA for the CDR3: TGTGCCAGCAGAGATGGGCGGGAGAACACCGGGGAGCTGTTTTTT. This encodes CASRDGRENTGELFF.

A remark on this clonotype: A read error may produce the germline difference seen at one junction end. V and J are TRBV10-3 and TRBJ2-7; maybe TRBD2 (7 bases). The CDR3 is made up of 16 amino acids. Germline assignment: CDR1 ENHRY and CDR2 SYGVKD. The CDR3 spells CASSYSKAGAPHEQYF. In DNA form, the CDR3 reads TGTGCCAGCAGTTACTCGAAGGCGGGGGCCCCCCACGAGCAGTACTTC.